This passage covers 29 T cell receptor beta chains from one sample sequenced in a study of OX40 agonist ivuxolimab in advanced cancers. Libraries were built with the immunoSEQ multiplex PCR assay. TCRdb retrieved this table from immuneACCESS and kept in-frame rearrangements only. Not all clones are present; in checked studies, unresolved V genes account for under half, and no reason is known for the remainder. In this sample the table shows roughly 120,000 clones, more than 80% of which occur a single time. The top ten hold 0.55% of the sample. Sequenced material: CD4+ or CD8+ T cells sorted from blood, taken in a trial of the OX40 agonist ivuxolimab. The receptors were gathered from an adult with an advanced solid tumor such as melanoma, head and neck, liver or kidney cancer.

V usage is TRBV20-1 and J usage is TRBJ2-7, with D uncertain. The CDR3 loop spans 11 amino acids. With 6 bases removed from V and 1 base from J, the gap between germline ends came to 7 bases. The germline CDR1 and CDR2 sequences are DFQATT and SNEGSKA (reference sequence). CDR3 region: CSATQSYEQYF. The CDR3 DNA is TGCAGTGCGACCCAATCCTACGAGCAGTACTTC.

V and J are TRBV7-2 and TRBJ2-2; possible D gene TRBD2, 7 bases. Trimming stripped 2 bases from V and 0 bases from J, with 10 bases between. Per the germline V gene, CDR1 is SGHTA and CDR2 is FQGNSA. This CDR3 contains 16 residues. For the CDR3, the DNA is TGTGCCAGCAGCTTAACGGGGGGCCCGAACACCGGGGAGCTGTTTTTT. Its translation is CASSLTGGPNTGELFF.

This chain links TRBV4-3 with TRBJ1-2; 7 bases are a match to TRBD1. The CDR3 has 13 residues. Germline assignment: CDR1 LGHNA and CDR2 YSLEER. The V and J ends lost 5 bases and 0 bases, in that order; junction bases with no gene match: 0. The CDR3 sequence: CASSGQANYGYTF. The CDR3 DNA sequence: TGCGCCAGCAGCGGACAGGCTAACTATGGCTACACCTTC.

The CDR3 region is CAISNQGQVSDHEQYF. In DNA form, the CDR3 reads TGTGCCATCAGTAACCAGGGACAGGTATCCGACCACGAGCAGTACTTC. The rearrangement joins TRBV10-3 to TRBJ2-7; 8 bases agree with TRBD1. Losses at the gene ends were 5 bases for V and 5 bases for J; bases not matched to a gene: 14. CDR1 is ENHRY, CDR2 SYGVKD, per germline. The CDR3 length is 16 residues.

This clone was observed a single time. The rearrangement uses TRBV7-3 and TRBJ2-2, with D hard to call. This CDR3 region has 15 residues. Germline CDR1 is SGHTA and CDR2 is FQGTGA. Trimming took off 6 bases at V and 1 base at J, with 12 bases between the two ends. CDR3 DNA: TGTGCCAGCAGTCAACGGTCAGGGAACACCGGGGAGCTGTTTTTT. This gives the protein CASSQRSGNTGELFF.

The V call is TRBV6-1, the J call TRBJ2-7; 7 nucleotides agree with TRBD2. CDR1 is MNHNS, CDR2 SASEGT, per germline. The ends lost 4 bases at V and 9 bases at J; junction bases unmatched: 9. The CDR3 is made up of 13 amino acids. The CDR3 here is CASSAGEAGVQYF. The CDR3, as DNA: TGTGCCAGCAGTGCTGGCGAGGCGGGAGTGCAGTACTTC.

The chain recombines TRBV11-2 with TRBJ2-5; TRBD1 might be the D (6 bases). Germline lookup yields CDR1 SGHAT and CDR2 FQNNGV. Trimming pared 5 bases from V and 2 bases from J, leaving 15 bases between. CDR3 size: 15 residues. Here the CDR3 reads CASSPTGTRQETQYF. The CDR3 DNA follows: TGTGCCAGCAGCCCCACCGGGACACGACAAGAGACCCAGTACTTC.

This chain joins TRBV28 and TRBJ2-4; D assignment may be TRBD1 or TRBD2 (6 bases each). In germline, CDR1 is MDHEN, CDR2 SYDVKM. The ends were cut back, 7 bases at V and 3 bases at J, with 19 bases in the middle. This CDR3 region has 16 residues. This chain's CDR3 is CASTGGDIGVKNIQYF. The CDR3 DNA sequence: TGTGCCAGCACCGGGGGCGATATCGGAGTCAAAAACATTCAGTACTTC.

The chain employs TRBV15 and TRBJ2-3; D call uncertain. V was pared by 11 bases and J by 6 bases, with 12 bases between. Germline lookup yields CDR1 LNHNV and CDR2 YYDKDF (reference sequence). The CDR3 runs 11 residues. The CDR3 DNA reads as TGTGCCGCAGGAACCTCTGATACGCAGTATTTT. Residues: CAAGTSDTQYF.

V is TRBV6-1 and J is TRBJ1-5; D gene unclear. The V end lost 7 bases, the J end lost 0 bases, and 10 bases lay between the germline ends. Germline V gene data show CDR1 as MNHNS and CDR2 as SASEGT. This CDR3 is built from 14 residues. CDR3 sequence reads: CASTAGSSNQPQHF. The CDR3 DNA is TGTGCCAGCACGGCGGGAAGTAGCAATCAGCCCCAGCATTTT.

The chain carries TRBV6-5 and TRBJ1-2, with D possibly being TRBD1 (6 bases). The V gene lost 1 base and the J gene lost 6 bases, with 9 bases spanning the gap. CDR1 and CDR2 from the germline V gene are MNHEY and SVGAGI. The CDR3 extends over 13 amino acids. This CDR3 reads CASSYLNRDGYTF. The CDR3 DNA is TGTGCCAGCAGTTACTTAAACAGGGATGGCTACACCTTC.

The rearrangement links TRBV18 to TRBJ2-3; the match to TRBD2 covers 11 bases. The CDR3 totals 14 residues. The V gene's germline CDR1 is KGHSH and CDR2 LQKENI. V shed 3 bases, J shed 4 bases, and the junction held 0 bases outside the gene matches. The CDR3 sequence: CASSPGLAADTQYF. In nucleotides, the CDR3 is TGTGCCAGCTCACCGGGACTAGCGGCAGATACGCAGTATTTT.

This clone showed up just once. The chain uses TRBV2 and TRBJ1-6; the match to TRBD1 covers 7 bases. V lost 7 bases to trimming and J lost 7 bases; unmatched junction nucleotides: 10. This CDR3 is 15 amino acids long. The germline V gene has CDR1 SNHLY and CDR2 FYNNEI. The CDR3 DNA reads TGTGCCAGCAATCAAGCGACAGGGACCAATTCACCCCTCCACTTT. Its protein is CASNQATGTNSPLHF.

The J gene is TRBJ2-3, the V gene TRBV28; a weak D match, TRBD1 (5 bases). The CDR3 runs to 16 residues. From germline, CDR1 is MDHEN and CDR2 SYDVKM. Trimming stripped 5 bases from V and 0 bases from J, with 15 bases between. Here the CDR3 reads CASSANQGGSTDTQYF. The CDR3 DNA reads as TGTGCCAGCAGTGCGAATCAGGGTGGGAGCACAGATACGCAGTATTTT.

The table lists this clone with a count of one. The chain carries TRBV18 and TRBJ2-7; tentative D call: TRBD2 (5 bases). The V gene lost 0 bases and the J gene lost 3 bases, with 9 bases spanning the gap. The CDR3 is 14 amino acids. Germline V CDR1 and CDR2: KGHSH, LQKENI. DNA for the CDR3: TGTGCCAGCTCACCACCGGAGGCAGGCTACGAGCAGTACTTC. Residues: CASSPPEAGYEQYF.

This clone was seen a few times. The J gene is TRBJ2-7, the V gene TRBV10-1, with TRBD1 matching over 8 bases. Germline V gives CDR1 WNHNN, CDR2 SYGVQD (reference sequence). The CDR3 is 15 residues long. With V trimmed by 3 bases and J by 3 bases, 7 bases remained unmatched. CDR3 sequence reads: CASSDRRDRIYEQYF. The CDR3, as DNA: TGCGCCAGCAGTGACCGCCGGGACAGGATCTACGAGCAGTACTTC.

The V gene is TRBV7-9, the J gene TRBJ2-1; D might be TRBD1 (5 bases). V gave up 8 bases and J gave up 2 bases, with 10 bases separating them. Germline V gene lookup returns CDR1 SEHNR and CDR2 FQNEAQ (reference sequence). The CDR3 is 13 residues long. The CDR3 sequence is CASSEGAYNEQFF. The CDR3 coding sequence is TGTGCCAGCTCCGAAGGGGCCTACAATGAGCAGTTCTTC.

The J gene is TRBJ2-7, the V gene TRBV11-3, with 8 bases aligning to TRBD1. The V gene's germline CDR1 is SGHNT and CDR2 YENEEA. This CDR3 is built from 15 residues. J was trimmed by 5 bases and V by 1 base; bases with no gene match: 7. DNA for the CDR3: TGTGCCAGCAGCTTAGGGGGACAGGCAGGCCACGAGCAGTACTTC. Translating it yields CASSLGGQAGHEQYF. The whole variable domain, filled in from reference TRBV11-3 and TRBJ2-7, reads EAGVVQSPRYKIIEKKQPVAFWCNPISGHNTLYWYLQNLGQGPELLIRYENEEAVDDSQLPKDRFSAERLKGVDSTLKIQPAELGDSAVYLCASSLGGQAGHEQYFGPGTRLTVT.

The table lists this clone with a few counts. The CDR3: CASSEATGGGNQPQHF. The CDR3 bases are TGTGCCAGCAGTGAAGCTACAGGGGGGGGGAATCAGCCCCAGCATTTT. The chain carries TRBV6-1 and TRBJ1-5; 8 bases agree with TRBD1. This CDR3 comprises 16 residues. Germline V gives CDR1 MNHNS, CDR2 SASEGT. J was trimmed by 4 bases and V by 0 bases; bases with no gene match: 5.

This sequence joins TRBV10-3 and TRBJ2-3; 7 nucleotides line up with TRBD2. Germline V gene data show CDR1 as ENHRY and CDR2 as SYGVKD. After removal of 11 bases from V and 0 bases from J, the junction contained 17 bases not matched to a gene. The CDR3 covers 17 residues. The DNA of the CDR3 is TGTGCCGCGCACGGCCGGAAGGGAGGGGCGAGCACAGATACGCAGTATTTT. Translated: CAAHGRKGGASTDTQYF.

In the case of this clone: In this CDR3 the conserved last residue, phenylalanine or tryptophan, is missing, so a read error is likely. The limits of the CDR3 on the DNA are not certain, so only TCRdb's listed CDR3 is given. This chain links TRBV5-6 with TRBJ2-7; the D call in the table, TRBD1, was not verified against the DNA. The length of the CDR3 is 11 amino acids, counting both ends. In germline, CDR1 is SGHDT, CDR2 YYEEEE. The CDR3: CASSLPGTIDL.

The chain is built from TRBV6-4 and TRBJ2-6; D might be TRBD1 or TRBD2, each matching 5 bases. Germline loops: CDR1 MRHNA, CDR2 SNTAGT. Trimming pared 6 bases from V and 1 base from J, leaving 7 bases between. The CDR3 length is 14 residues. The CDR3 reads CASRGTSGANVLTF. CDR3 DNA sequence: TGTGCCAGCAGAGGGACGTCTGGGGCCAACGTCCTGACTTTC.

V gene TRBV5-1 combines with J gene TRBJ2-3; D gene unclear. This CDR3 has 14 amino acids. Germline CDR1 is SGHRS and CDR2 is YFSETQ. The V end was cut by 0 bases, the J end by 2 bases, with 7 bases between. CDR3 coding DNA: TGCGCCAGCAGCTTGGCAGCCTACACAGATACGCAGTATTTT. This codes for CASSLAAYTDTQYF.

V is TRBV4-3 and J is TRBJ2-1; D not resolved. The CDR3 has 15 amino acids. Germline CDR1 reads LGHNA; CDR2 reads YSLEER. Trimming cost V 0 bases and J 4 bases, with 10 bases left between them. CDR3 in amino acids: CASSQDWIRYNEQFF. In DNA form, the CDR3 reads TGCGCCAGCAGCCAAGATTGGATCCGATACAATGAGCAGTTCTTC.

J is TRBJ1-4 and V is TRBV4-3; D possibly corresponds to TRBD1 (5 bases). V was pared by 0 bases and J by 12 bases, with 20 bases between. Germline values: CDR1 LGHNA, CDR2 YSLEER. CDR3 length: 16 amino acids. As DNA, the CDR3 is TGCGCCAGCAGCCAAGATCAGACAGAGGGCCTAAGCCAACTGTTTTTT. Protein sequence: CASSQDQTEGLSQLFF.

CDR3 DNA sequence: TGTGCCTGGAGTGGGGACACCGAACCCTACGAGCAGTACTTC. It specifies CAWSGDTEPYEQYF. The V call is TRBV30, the J call TRBJ2-7; D possibly corresponds to TRBD1 (6 bases). The ends were cut back, 1 base at V and 2 bases at J, with 12 bases in the middle. Germline CDR1 reads GTSNPN; CDR2 reads SVGIG (reference sequence). The length of the CDR3 is 14 residues.

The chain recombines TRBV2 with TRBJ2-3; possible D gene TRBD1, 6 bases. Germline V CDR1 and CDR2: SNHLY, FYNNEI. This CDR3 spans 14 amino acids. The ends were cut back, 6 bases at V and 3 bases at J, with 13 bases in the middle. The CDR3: CASSSGQSTDTQYF. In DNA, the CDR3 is TGTGCCAGCAGCTCCGGACAGTCTACAGATACGCAGTATTTT.

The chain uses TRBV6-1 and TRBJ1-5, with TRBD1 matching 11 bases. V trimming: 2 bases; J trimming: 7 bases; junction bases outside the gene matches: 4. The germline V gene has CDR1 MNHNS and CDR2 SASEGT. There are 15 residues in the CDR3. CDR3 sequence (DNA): TGTGCCAGCAGTGAACTTGGGACAGGGGGGCAGCCCCAGCATTTT. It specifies CASSELGTGGQPQHF.

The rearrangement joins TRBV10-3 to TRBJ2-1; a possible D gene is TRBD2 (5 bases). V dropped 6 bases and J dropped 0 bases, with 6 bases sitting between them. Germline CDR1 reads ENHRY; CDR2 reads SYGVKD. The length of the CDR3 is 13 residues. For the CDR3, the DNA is TGTGCCATCAGGGGGAGCTCCTACAATGAGCAGTTCTTC. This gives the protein CAIRGSSYNEQFF.